This section outlines one TCR beta chain sequence together with its context. Some clones are missing from TCRdb's copy, which holds only in-frame ones; the method was immunoSEQ multiplex PCR. Seen here are about 76,000 clones, roughly 88% observed once, and the top ten hold 0.8% to 1.3%. The sample belongs to a study of blood T cell repertoires in COVID-19. In the study overall: The cDNA or gDNA used as material had been derived from T cells, B-cell-depleted T cells, or PBMCs.

The origin of this receptor is a woman aged 50 to 65 in a cohort sampled during active COVID-19. Specimen: peripheral blood.

The chain's CDR3 is CASSESVAGAVNQETQYF. The CDR3 DNA follows: TGCGCCAGCAGTGAGTCAGTAGCGGGAGCCGTAAATCAAGAGACCCAGTACTTC. The chain employs TRBV10-2 and TRBJ2-5, with 9 bases lining up with TRBD2. CDR1 is WSHSY, CDR2 SAAADI, per germline. The trim removed 0 bases at V and 2 bases at J, leaving 10 bases unmatched. This CDR3 is built from 18 residues.